This T cell receptor (beta chain) came from a study of long-term antiretroviral therapy in people with HIV. This CDR3 has 14 residues. V shed 3 bases and J 7 bases; nucleotides not matched to a gene: 5. Germline V lookup: CDR1 SGDLS, CDR2 YYNGEE. Version v3.0 of the immunoSEQ assay was performed at survey level. The method was immunoSEQ multiplex PCR; TCRdb's version includes in-frame clones alone and lacks a portion of them. This sample has about 36,000 clones, with 85% to 95% found just once. The V gene is TRBV9, the J gene TRBJ1-5; 9 bases agree with TRBD1. Specimen: unsorted PBMCs, collected 4.1 years after starting antiretroviral therapy. The TCR sequence derives from a woman aged 50 to 65 with HIV. CDR3 loop: CASSENRGPQPQHF. The DNA of the CDR3 is TGTGCCAGCAGCGAAAACAGGGGGCCCCAGCCCCAGCATTTT.